This T cell receptor beta chain emerged from a study of blood T cell repertoires in COVID-19. Study-wide background: From the United States, Italy and Spain came samples of acute and convalescent COVID-19. T cells, B-cell-depleted T cells, or PBMCs supplied cDNA or gDNA.

Trimming shortened V by 0 bases and J by 4 bases, and 18 bases separated the two germline ends. CDR1 and CDR2 from the germline V gene are LGHDT and YNNKEL (reference sequence). This CDR3 is 18 amino acids long. Per the original methods: Estimation of nucleated cell counts relied on the amplification of reference gene primers. Only in-frame clones appear in the TCRdb table, and some are missing; sequencing was by immunoSEQ multiplex PCR. V and J calls and clone size are copied from that table; D and trimming were computed from the DNA. The sample has about 80,000 clones, approximately 89% seen once. Sequenced: peripheral blood. This sequence was found in a woman at least 80 years old with acute or convalescent COVID-19. The rearrangement joins TRBV3-1 (or the pseudogene TRBV3-2) to TRBJ2-2; TRBD2 is a possible D gene (5 bases). CDR3 DNA sequence: TGTGCCAGCAGCCAAGATAAGGAACGCCGAGGGAGCACCGGGGAGCTGTTTTTT. Translating it yields CASSQDKERRGSTGELFF.